Listed below are T cell receptor beta chains from one sample, sequenced in a study of T-cell reconstitution after alpha-beta-depleted transplantation in children. TCRdb passed the PCR reads through MiXCR, listing each CDR3 protein once. The profile shows around 94,000 distinct CDR3 sequences, about 8% of them singletons. This sample comprised PBMCs, obtained before TCRalphabeta/CD19-depleted stem cell transplant. The receptors come from a boy between 2 and 15 years old with acute lymphoblastic leukemia, due to receive a stem cell transplant. Both conserved end residues are part of each CDR3. Some rows have no size entry. The others give once, few or many, or a class for an expanded clone.

V	size	J	CDR3
TRBV7-6	NA	TRBJ2-5	CASSLSTLKETQYF
TRBV3-1	NA	TRBJ1-2	CASSQDGQRGYTF
TRBV12-3/TRBV12-4	NA	TRBJ1-2	CASSLGRANYGYTF
TRBV20-1	NA	TRBJ1-2	CSAESQGARGYTF
TRBV5-1	NA	TRBJ1-1	CASRREGHGNTEAFF
TRBV6-5	few	TRBJ1-5	CASSPRTGVGYQPQHF
TRBV14	NA	TRBJ1-2	CASSLQGVYGYTF
TRBV11-2	many	TRBJ2-3	CASSLEGLPRPDTQYF
TRBV20-1	NA	TRBJ2-1	CSARLAGGSYNEQFF
TRBV28	few	TRBJ1-5	CASSHRGRGDQPQHF
TRBV5-1	few	TRBJ2-1	CASRKGGNEQFF
TRBV4-1	many	TRBJ2-2	CASSQDEERGELFF
TRBV15	many	TRBJ2-7	CATSREMTSGQGEQYF
TRBV11-1	few	TRBJ2-1	CASSSRLAGGLQIPAQFF
TRBV7-9	many	TRBJ2-1	CASSLLSGGAVNEQFF
TRBV5-5	many	TRBJ2-5	CASSPGTSGQETQYF
TRBV20-1	many	TRBJ1-1	CSATVGNTEAFF
TRBV18	NA	TRBJ1-1	CASSPTRGGYTEAFF
TRBV20-1	many	TRBJ2-1	CSAPGAGGDYNEQFF
TRBV4-3	NA	TRBJ2-7	CASSPAMGDEQYF
TRBV9	few	TRBJ2-7	CASSPASGGRSSYEQYF
TRBV14	many	TRBJ2-5	CASSQALAGGIFQETQYF
TRBV3-1	many	TRBJ1-3	CASSPGDTIYF
TRBV2	NA	TRBJ1-5	CASSENPGGSLGNQPQHF
TRBV7-2	many	TRBJ1-2	CASSLAGQGAGGYTF
TRBV3-1	many	TRBJ2-7	CASSQDGRSEQYF
TRBV7-6	many	TRBJ2-7	CASSLARGNFYEQYF
TRBV4-1	NA	TRBJ2-7	CASSQVMANSYEQYF
TRBV7-8	many	TRBJ2-7	CASSLARDSRYEQYF
TRBV2	NA	TRBJ2-5	CASSDLGGQGVQETQYF
TRBV6-1	many	TRBJ2-5	CASRAAGRETQYF